These 4 T cell receptor beta chains came from one sample sequenced in a study of cytomegalovirus exposure and HLA in healthy donors. 60 Vbeta and 13 Jbeta primers were used in PCR. The repertoire was sequenced with immunoSEQ multiplex PCR; TCRdb's copy has only in-frame clones and lacks some. Here the sample spans 120,000 or so clones, 70% to 80% being singletons. Source material: PBMCs. The receptors originated from a man younger than 30 in good health and CMV-seronegative.

The chain employs TRBV7-9 and TRBJ2-3; 9 bases agree with TRBD2. Germline assignment: CDR1 SEHNR and CDR2 FQNEAQ (reference sequence). This CDR3 contains 14 residues. Trimming cost V 5 bases and J 3 bases; bases outside gene matches: 3. Written as DNA, the CDR3 is TGTGCCAGCAGCCTGGGACTAGCAACAGATACGCAGTATTTT. It encodes CASSLGLATDTQYF.

The chain joins TRBV6-6 to TRBJ2-3; 10 positions match TRBD1. The CDR3 is 15 residues long. The V segment lost 10 bases and the J segment 5 bases; nucleotides outside the gene matches: 12. Germline V lookup: CDR1 MNHNY, CDR2 SVGAGI (reference sequence). This CDR3 is CATTGTGVLLDTQYF. The DNA of the CDR3 is TGTGCCACAACGGGGACAGGGGTGCTGCTAGATACGCAGTATTTT.

This clone has a single count. The chain recombines TRBV25-1 with TRBJ2-7, with 7 positions matching TRBD1. The CDR3 is 16 residues long. Germline V gene lookup returns CDR1 MGHDK and CDR2 SYGVNS. After removal of 4 bases from V and 0 bases from J, the junction contained 9 bases not matched to a gene. The DNA for the CDR3 is TGTGCCAGCAGTGTCACGTGGACAGGACACTCCTACGAGCAGTACTTC. Translation gives CASSVTWTGHSYEQYF.

This chain uses TRBV27 with TRBJ1-3; no definite D call. The CDR3 has 13 residues. V lost 2 bases, J lost 5 bases, and 7 bases lay in between. Germline V CDR1 and CDR2: MNHEY, SMNVEV (reference sequence). As DNA, the CDR3 is TGTGCCAGCAGTTTAGGAGGGAGAAACACCATATATTTT. It specifies CASSLGGRNTIYF.